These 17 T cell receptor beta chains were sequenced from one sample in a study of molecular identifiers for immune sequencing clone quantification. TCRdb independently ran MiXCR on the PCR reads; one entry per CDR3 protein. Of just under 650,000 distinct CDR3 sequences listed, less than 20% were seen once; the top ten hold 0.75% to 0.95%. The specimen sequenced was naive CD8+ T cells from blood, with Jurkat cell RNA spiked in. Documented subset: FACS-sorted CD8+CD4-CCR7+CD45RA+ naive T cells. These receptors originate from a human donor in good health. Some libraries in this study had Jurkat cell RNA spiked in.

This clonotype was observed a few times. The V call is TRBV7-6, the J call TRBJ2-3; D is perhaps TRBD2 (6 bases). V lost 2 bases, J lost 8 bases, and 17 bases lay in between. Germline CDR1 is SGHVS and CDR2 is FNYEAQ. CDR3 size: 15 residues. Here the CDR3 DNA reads TGTGCCAGCAGCTTATATGCGCTAGCGCAGGGTACGCAGTATTTT. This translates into CASSLYALAQGTQYF.

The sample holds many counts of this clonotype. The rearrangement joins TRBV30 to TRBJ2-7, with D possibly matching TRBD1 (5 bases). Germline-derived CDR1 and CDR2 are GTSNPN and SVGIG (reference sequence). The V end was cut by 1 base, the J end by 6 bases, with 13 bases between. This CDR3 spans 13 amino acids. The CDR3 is CAWSASTGSEQYF. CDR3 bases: TGTGCCTGGAGTGCTTCTACAGGTAGCGAGCAGTACTTC.

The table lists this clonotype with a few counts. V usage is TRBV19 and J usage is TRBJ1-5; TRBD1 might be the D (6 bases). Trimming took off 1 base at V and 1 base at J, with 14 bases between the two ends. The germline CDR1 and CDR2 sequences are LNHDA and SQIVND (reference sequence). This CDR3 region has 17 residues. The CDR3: CASSIVSGALSNQPQHF. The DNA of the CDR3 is TGTGCCAGTAGTATAGTCTCGGGGGCTTTAAGCAATCAGCCCCAGCATTTT.

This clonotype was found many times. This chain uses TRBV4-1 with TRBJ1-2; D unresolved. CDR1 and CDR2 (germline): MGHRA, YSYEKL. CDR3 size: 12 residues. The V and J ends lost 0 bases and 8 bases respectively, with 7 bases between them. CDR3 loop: CASSQESFGYTF. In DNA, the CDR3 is TGCGCCAGCAGCCAAGAATCTTTCGGCTACACCTTC.

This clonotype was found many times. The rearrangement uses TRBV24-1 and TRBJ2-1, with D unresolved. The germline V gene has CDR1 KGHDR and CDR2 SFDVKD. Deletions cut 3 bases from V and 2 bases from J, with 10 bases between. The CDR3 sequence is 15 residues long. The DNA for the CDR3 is TGTGCCACCAGTGATCCCGATATAGCCTACAATGAGCAGTTCTTC. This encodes CATSDPDIAYNEQFF.

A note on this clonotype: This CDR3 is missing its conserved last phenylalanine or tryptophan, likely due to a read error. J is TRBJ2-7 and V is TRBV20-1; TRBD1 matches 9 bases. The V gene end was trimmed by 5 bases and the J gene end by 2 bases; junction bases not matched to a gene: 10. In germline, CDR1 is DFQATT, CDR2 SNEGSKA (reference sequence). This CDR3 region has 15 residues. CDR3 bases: TGCAGTGCTGAAAAAGGGACAGGGATTACCTACGAGCAGTACCTC. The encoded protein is CSAEKGTGITYEQYL.

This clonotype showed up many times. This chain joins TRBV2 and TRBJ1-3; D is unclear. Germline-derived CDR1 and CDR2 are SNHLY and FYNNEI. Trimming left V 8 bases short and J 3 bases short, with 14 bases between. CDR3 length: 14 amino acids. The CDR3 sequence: CASYGNIHGNTIYF. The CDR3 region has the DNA TGTGCCAGCTACGGGAATATTCATGGAAACACCATATATTTT. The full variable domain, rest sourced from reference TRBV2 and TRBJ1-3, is EPEVTQTPSHQVTQMGQEVILRCVPISNHLYFYWYRQILGQKVEFLVSFYNNEISEKSEIFDDQFSVERPDGSNFTLKIRSTKLEDSAMYFCASYGNIHGNTIYFGEGSWLTVV.

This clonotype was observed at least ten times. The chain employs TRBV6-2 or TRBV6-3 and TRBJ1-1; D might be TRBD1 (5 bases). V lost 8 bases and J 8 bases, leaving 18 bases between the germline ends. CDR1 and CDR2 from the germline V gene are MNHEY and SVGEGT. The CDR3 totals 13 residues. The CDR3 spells CASLPGTHLEAFF. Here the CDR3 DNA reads TGTGCCAGCTTACCTGGGACCCACCTCGAAGCTTTCTTT.

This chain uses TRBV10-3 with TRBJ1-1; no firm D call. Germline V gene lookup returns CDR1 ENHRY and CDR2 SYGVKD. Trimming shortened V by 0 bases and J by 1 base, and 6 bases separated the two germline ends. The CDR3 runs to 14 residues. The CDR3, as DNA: TGTGCCATCAGTGAGTCCGAGGCGAACACTGAAGCTTTCTTT. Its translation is CAISESEANTEAFF.

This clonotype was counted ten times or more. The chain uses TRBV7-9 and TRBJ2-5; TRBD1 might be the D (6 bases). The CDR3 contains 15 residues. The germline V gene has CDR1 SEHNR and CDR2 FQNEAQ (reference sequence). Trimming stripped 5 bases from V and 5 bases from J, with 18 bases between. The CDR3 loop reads CASSARQAFRETQYF. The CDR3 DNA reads TGTGCCAGCAGCGCCCGACAGGCCTTTCGGGAGACCCAGTACTTC.

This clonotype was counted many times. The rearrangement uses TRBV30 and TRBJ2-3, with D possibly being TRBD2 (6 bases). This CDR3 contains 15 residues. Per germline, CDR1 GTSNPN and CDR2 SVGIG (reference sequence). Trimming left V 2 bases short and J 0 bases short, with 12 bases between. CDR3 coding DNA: TGTGCCTGGAGTTGGGGCGGGACTAGCACAGATACGCAGTATTTT. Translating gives CAWSWGGTSTDTQYF.

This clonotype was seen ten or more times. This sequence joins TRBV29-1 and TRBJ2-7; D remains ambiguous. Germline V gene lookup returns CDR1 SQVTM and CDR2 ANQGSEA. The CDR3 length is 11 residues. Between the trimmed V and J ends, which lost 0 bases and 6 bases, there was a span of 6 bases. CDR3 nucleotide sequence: TGCAGCGTTGAAGAGTGGGGCGAGCAGTACTTC. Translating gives CSVEEWGEQYF.

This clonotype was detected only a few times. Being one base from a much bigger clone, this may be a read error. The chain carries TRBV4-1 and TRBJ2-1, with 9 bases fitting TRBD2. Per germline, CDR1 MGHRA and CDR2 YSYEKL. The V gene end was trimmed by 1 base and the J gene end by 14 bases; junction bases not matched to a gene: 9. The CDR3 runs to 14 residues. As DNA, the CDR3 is TGCGCCAGCAGCCAAGCCCTCAGCGGGGGGTTCGAGTTCTTC. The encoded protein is CASSQALSGGFEFF.

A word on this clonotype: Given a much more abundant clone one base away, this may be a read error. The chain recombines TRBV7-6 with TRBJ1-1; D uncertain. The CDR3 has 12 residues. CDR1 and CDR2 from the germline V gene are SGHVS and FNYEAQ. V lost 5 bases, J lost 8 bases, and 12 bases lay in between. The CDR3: CASSTHTPEAFF. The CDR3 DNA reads TGTGCCAGCAGCACACACACTCCAGAAGCTTTCTTT.

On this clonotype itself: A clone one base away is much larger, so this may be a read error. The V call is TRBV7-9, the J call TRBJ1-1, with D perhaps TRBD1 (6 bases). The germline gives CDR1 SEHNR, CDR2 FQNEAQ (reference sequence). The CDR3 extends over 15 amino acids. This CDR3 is CASSPRGATFTEALF. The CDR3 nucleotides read TGTGCCAGCAGTCCGAGGGGGGCGACTTTCACTGAAGCTCTCTTT.

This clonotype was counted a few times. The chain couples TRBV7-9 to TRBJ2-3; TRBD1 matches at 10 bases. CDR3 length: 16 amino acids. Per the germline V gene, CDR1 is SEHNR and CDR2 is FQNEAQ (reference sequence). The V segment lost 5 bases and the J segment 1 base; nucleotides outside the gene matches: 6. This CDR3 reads CASSGPGTGGTDTQYF. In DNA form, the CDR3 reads TGTGCCAGCAGCGGCCCCGGGACAGGGGGCACAGATACGCAGTATTTT.

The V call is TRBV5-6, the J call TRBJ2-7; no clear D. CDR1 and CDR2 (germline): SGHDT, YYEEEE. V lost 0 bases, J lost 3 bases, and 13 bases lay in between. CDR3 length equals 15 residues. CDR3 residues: CASSLGGSGYYEQYF. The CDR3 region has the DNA TGTGCCAGCAGCTTGGGAGGTTCAGGTTACTACGAGCAGTACTTC.